A selection of T cell receptor beta chains follows, all from one sample in a study of T-cell reconstitution after alpha-beta-depleted transplantation in children. TCRdb redid the calling of the PCR reads with MiXCR, one entry per CDR3 protein. The data show about 370,000 distinct CDR3 sequences, with 20% seen just once and 3.8% held by the top ten. The sequenced sample was PBMCs from the stem cell graft donor, obtained from the stem cell graft. Receptor source: a human donor who donated a stem cell graft to a child with acute myeloid leukemia. Each CDR3 is given with its conserved first and last residue. Fields, in order: V gene, D gene, clone size, J gene, CDR3 DNA, CDR3 protein. A D gene is named only where the DNA matches it firmly. Size tells how often a clone was seen (once, few, many) or the class of an expanded clone, and some rows leave it out.

V: TRBV11-2
D: TRBD2
size: -
J: TRBJ2-7
DNA: TGTGCCAGCAGCTCGGGACTAGCGCAGTACGAGCAGTACTTC
CDR3: CASSSGLAQYEQYF

V: TRBV12-3/TRBV12-4
D: TRBD2
size: many
J: TRBJ2-1
DNA: TGTGCCAGCAGCACTAGCGGGAGGGTTTACAATGAGCAGTTCTTC
CDR3: CASSTSGRVYNEQFF

V: TRBV7-2
D: -
size: many
J: TRBJ2-7
DNA: TGTGCCAGCAGCCGGAGCGCATACGAGCAGTACTTC
CDR3: CASSRSAYEQYF

V: TRBV12-3/TRBV12-4
D: -
size: -
J: TRBJ2-7
DNA: TGTGCCAGCAGTTTTACCGGGAGTTCCCTCCCCTACGAGCAGTACTTC
CDR3: CASSFTGSSLPYEQYF

V: TRBV6-5
D: TRBD2
size: -
J: TRBJ2-1
DNA: TGTGCCAGCAGTTACTCGAAAGCGGGAGTAGGATTGGTTGAGCAGTTCTTC
CDR3: CASSYSKAGVGLVEQFF

V: TRBV6-2/TRBV6-3
D: -
size: many
J: TRBJ1-1
DNA: TGTGCCAGCAGTCCGGGGAACGCGGTAGCTTTCTTT
CDR3: CASSPGNAVAFF

V: TRBV24-1
D: TRBD2
size: many
J: TRBJ2-1
DNA: TGTGCCACCAGTGACCCCACTAGCGGGGACCACAATGAGCAGTTCTTC
CDR3: CATSDPTSGDHNEQFF

V: TRBV20-1
D: -
size: -
J: TRBJ1-5
DNA: TGCAGTGCTAGTACAGGGAATCAGCCCCAGCATTTT
CDR3: CSASTGNQPQHF

V: TRBV20-1
D: -
size: few
J: TRBJ2-7
DNA: TGCAGTGCTCAGTTGTGGGGTGGTGGAACGAGCTCCTACGAGCAGTACTTC
CDR3: CSAQLWGGGTSSYEQYF

V: TRBV28
D: -
size: -
J: TRBJ1-5
DNA: TGTGCCAGCAGACGAACAGGGTATAGCAATCAGCCCCAGCATTTT
CDR3: CASRRTGYSNQPQHF

V: TRBV28
D: -
size: -
J: TRBJ2-7
DNA: TGTGCCAGCAGTCTTTCACTACGAGGACCGAACCCGCTCAGCTACGAGCAGTACTTC
CDR3: CASSLSLRGPNPLSYEQYF

V: TRBV20-1
D: TRBD2
size: -
J: TRBJ2-1
DNA: TGCAGTGCACTCCGTATAGCGGGAGGACCCTACAATGAGCAGTTCTTC
CDR3: CSALRIAGGPYNEQFF

V: TRBV20-1
D: -
size: -
J: TRBJ2-7
DNA: TGCAGTGCTAGGTCGCTAGACTACGAGCAGTACTTC
CDR3: CSARSLDYEQYF

V: TRBV30
D: -
size: -
J: TRBJ2-1
DNA: TGTGCCTGGAGGAGAAGTGAAGGTCACAATGAGCAGTTCTTC
CDR3: CAWRRSEGHNEQFF

V: TRBV5-1
D: -
size: -
J: TRBJ1-1
DNA: TGCGCCAGCAGCCAAACAGTAAACACTGAAGCTTTCTTT
CDR3: CASSQTVNTEAFF

V: TRBV20-1
D: TRBD2
size: many
J: TRBJ2-1
DNA: TGCAGTGCTAGAGTGGGACTAGCACGCTACAATGAGCAGTTCTTC
CDR3: CSARVGLARYNEQFF

V: TRBV5-1
D: TRBD1
size: -
J: TRBJ1-4
DNA: TGCGCCAGTAGCGACAGGGGCGGAGTGGCTGAAAAACTGTTTTTT
CDR3: CASSDRGGVAEKLFF

V: TRBV25-1
D: -
size: few
J: TRBJ2-7
DNA: TGTGCCAGCCATGACCCAAAATCCTACGAGCAGTACTTC
CDR3: CASHDPKSYEQYF

V: TRBV28
D: -
size: -
J: TRBJ1-2
DNA: TGTGCCAGCAGTCGCCAGCGCTCTAACTATGGCTACACCTTC
CDR3: CASSRQRSNYGYTF

V: TRBV12-3/TRBV12-4
D: -
size: few
J: TRBJ2-1
DNA: TGTGCCAGCAGGTCGACAGAGAATGAGCAGTTCTTC
CDR3: CASRSTENEQFF

V: TRBV28
D: -
size: few
J: TRBJ1-1
DNA: TGTGCCAGCAGGAAACGAACCGCTGAAGCTTTCTTT
CDR3: CASRKRTAEAFF

V: TRBV28
D: -
size: few
J: TRBJ2-7
DNA: TGTGCCAGCAGTTTAGGTTCCGTGGACTACGAGCAGTACTTC
CDR3: CASSLGSVDYEQYF

V: TRBV7-3
D: TRBD2
size: few
J: TRBJ2-3
DNA: TGTGCCAGCAGCTTAAGGGCTAGCGGGAGTGCAGATACGCAGTATTTT
CDR3: CASSLRASGSADTQYF

V: TRBV7-8
D: TRBD2
size: many
J: TRBJ2-3
DNA: TGTGCCAGCAGCGAGACTAGCGGAAACACAGATACGCAGTATTTT
CDR3: CASSETSGNTDTQYF

V: TRBV6-1
D: -
size: few
J: TRBJ2-1
DNA: TGTGCCAGCAGTGAAGCTGGGGAACCGACCAATGAGCAGTTCTTC
CDR3: CASSEAGEPTNEQFF

V: TRBV15
D: -
size: -
J: TRBJ2-3
DNA: TGTGCCACCAGCAGTCGAAAAGGTGGGAACACAGATACGCAGTATTTT
CDR3: CATSSRKGGNTDTQYF

V: TRBV7-9
D: -
size: many
J: TRBJ2-1
DNA: TGTGCCAGCAGCCGACTCGATATCAGAAATGAGCAGTTCTTC
CDR3: CASSRLDIRNEQFF

V: TRBV28
D: TRBD2
size: few
J: TRBJ2-1
DNA: TGTGCCAGCAGTTTTGGATTAGCGGGTAGGGATGAGCAGTTCTTC
CDR3: CASSFGLAGRDEQFF

V: TRBV20-1
D: TRBD1
size: few
J: TRBJ2-7
DNA: TGCAGTGCTAGAGTTAGGGACAGGGGATACGAGCAGTACTTC
CDR3: CSARVRDRGYEQYF

V: TRBV13
D: TRBD2
size: -
J: TRBJ2-7
DNA: TGTGCCAGCAGCGAGGGACTAGCGGGGAGCTCCTACGAGCAGTACTTC
CDR3: CASSEGLAGSSYEQYF

V: TRBV7-2
D: -
size: -
J: TRBJ2-4
DNA: TGTGCCAGCAGCTTTGGCTGGAACATTCAGTACTTC
CDR3: CASSFGWNIQYF

V: TRBV20-1
D: -
size: few
J: TRBJ1-1
DNA: TGCAGTGCTCTAGACCCAATAGGGGTTTACACTGAAGCTTTCTTT
CDR3: CSALDPIGVYTEAFF

V: TRBV6-1
D: -
size: few
J: TRBJ2-7
DNA: TGTGCCAGCAGCCAGCTAACTTGGGGATCCTACGAGCAGTACTTC
CDR3: CASSQLTWGSYEQYF

V: TRBV12-3/TRBV12-4
D: TRBD1
size: many
J: TRBJ2-7
DNA: TGTGCCAGCAGTTTAGGAGGACAGGGGTACGAGCAGTACTTC
CDR3: CASSLGGQGYEQYF